A selection of T cell receptor beta chains follows, all from one sample in a study of glioma-infiltrating T cells. Using its own MiXCR run on the multiplex PCR reads, TCRdb lists one record per CDR3 protein. In the table there are 100,000 to 150,000 distinct CDR3 sequences, roughly a quarter of which are singletons. The sample taken for sequencing was glioma tissue, nonneoplastic brain tissue, or PBMCs (not recorded which). Receptors were obtained from a human donor with low-grade glioma or glioblastoma, undergoing nonglioma brain surgery, or in good health (not recorded which). Each CDR3 is given with its conserved first and last residue. Each record gives: D gene, clone size, J gene, V gene, CDR3 DNA, CDR3 protein. D genes are given only for firm matches. Clone size, where shown, is once, few, many, or a class for clones that have expanded.

D gene: TRBD1
clone size: .
J gene: TRBJ2-3
V gene: TRBV19
CDR3 DNA: TGTGCCAGTAGTGACCGGGACAGGGGCACAGATACGCAGTATTTT
CDR3 protein: CASSDRDRGTDTQYF

D gene: .
clone size: .
J gene: TRBJ2-3
V gene: TRBV7-2
CDR3 DNA: TGTGCCAGCAGCTTACAGGGTAGAACAGATACGCAGTATTTT
CDR3 protein: CASSLQGRTDTQYF

D gene: TRBD1
clone size: many
J gene: TRBJ1-1
V gene: TRBV27
CDR3 DNA: TGTGCCAGCAGTCGGCCGGGACAGGAGAACACTGAAGCTTTCTTT
CDR3 protein: CASSRPGQENTEAFF

D gene: .
clone size: .
J gene: TRBJ2-5
V gene: TRBV2
CDR3 DNA: TGTGCCAGCAGTGATGAGTCGTGGGAGACCCAGTACTTC
CDR3 protein: CASSDESWETQYF

D gene: TRBD1
clone size: many
J gene: TRBJ1-2
V gene: TRBV25-1
CDR3 DNA: TGTGCCAGCAGTGAAGTTACAGGGGATGGCTACACCTTC
CDR3 protein: CASSEVTGDGYTF

D gene: .
clone size: many
J gene: TRBJ2-3
V gene: TRBV6-2/TRBV6-3
CDR3 DNA: TGTGCCAGCAGTTACCCGGGGACTTCAGATACGCAGTATTTT
CDR3 protein: CASSYPGTSDTQYF

D gene: .
clone size: many
J gene: TRBJ1-1
V gene: TRBV20-1
CDR3 DNA: TGCAGTGCTAGAGATCGAAGCACGCCGAACACTGAAGCTTTCTTT
CDR3 protein: CSARDRSTPNTEAFF

D gene: TRBD1
clone size: .
J gene: TRBJ2-5
V gene: TRBV6-4
CDR3 DNA: TGTGCCAGCAGCCAAACAGGGGGCGCGAAGACCCAGTACTTC
CDR3 protein: CASSQTGGAKTQYF

D gene: TRBD1
clone size: .
J gene: TRBJ2-2
V gene: TRBV12-3/TRBV12-4
CDR3 DNA: TGTGCCAGCAGTTCACGGGACAGGGTGAACACCGGGGAGCTGTTTTTT
CDR3 protein: CASSSRDRVNTGELFF

D gene: TRBD1
clone size: .
J gene: TRBJ1-5
V gene: TRBV19
CDR3 DNA: TGTGCCAGTAGTATCGACAGGGGTCCAAATCAGCCCCAGCATTTT
CDR3 protein: CASSIDRGPNQPQHF

D gene: .
clone size: once
J gene: TRBJ1-1
V gene: TRBV10-1
CDR3 DNA: TGCGCCAGCAGTGAGTCGACTCCGGGGTCCGTAGCTTTCTTT
CDR3 protein: CASSESTPGSVAFF

D gene: TRBD1
clone size: few
J gene: TRBJ2-1
V gene: TRBV4-1
CDR3 DNA: TGCGCCAGCAGCCCCCCTAGACAGGGCAATGAGCAGTTCTTC
CDR3 protein: CASSPPRQGNEQFF

D gene: .
clone size: many
J gene: TRBJ2-1
V gene: TRBV4-2
CDR3 DNA: TGTGCCAGCAGCCAAGAAGGTCCGGCGCACAATGAGCAGTTCTTC
CDR3 protein: CASSQEGPAHNEQFF

D gene: .
clone size: .
J gene: TRBJ1-6
V gene: TRBV5-1
CDR3 DNA: TGCGCCAGCAGCTTGGCAGGGCTACGCTATTCACCCCTCCACTTT
CDR3 protein: CASSLAGLRYSPLHF

D gene: .
clone size: .
J gene: TRBJ2-1
V gene: TRBV20-1
CDR3 DNA: TGCGGTGCTAGAGGCTATCCTGAGCAGTTCTTC
CDR3 protein: CGARGYPEQFF

D gene: TRBD1
clone size: many
J gene: TRBJ1-2
V gene: TRBV20-1
CDR3 DNA: TGCAGTGCTCGGGACAGGGACTATGGCTACACCTTC
CDR3 protein: CSARDRDYGYTF

D gene: .
clone size: few
J gene: TRBJ2-5
V gene: TRBV11-2
CDR3 DNA: TGTGCCAGCAGCCCCCCGTCCCAAGAGAAGACCCAGTACTTC
CDR3 protein: CASSPPSQEKTQYF

D gene: TRBD1
clone size: many
J gene: TRBJ2-3
V gene: TRBV27
CDR3 DNA: TGTGCCAGCAGTTTAATAGGGACAGAGAGCACAGATACGCAGTATTTT
CDR3 protein: CASSLIGTESTDTQYF

D gene: .
clone size: .
J gene: TRBJ1-5
V gene: TRBV12-3/TRBV12-4
CDR3 DNA: TGTGCCAGCAGTCCGAGGGCCGGGGGTCGCAATCAGCCCCAGCATTTT
CDR3 protein: CASSPRAGGRNQPQHF

D gene: TRBD1
clone size: many
J gene: TRBJ1-1
V gene: TRBV27
CDR3 DNA: TGTGCCAGCAGTGAAATGTCGACAGGGAGGGAAGCTTTCTTT
CDR3 protein: CASSEMSTGREAFF

D gene: TRBD1
clone size: .
J gene: TRBJ1-2
V gene: TRBV5-1
CDR3 DNA: TGCGCCAGCAGCTTGCAGGGGGGCTATGGCTACACCTTC
CDR3 protein: CASSLQGGYGYTF

D gene: .
clone size: .
J gene: TRBJ1-3
V gene: TRBV7-6
CDR3 DNA: TGTGCCAGCAGCTCCCCTTTACGTTCTGGAAACACCATATATTTT
CDR3 protein: CASSSPLRSGNTIYF

D gene: .
clone size: many
J gene: TRBJ2-3
V gene: TRBV20-1
CDR3 DNA: TGCAGTGCTAGTGGGTCAAATACGCAGTATTTT
CDR3 protein: CSASGSNTQYF

D gene: .
clone size: few
J gene: TRBJ2-5
V gene: TRBV7-9
CDR3 DNA: TGTGCCAGCAGCCTCTTTAAACAGACCCAGTACTTC
CDR3 protein: CASSLFKQTQYF

D gene: TRBD1
clone size: once
J gene: TRBJ2-4
V gene: TRBV7-9
CDR3 DNA: TGTGCCAGCAGCTCAACAGGGGGCAGGAACATTCAGTACTTC
CDR3 protein: CASSSTGGRNIQYF

D gene: .
clone size: many
J gene: TRBJ2-3
V gene: TRBV5-1
CDR3 DNA: TGCGCCAGCAGCCCTCAGGACAGCACAGATACGCAGTATTTT
CDR3 protein: CASSPQDSTDTQYF

D gene: .
clone size: many
J gene: TRBJ1-3
V gene: TRBV6-1
CDR3 DNA: TGTGCCAGCAGATCCCCGGGTTCTGGAAACACCATATATTTT
CDR3 protein: CASRSPGSGNTIYF

D gene: .
clone size: .
J gene: TRBJ2-2
V gene: TRBV24-1
CDR3 DNA: TGTGCCACCAGTGATCCCCTTTTCGCCCGAGGCGACACCGGGGAGCTGTTTTTT
CDR3 protein: CATSDPLFARGDTGELFF

D gene: TRBD2
clone size: .
J gene: TRBJ2-3
V gene: TRBV19
CDR3 DNA: TGTGCCAGTACCCCAACTCGGGACTACAAAGATACGCAGTATTTT
CDR3 protein: CASTPTRDYKDTQYF

D gene: .
clone size: many
J gene: TRBJ2-5
V gene: TRBV20-1
CDR3 DNA: TGCAGTGCTAGGATCAGTGGAGAGACCCAGTACTTC
CDR3 protein: CSARISGETQYF

D gene: .
clone size: few
J gene: TRBJ2-2
V gene: TRBV7-3
CDR3 DNA: TGTGCCACCACGGGTGGGTCCACCGGGGAGCTGTTTTTT
CDR3 protein: CATTGGSTGELFF

D gene: .
clone size: .
J gene: TRBJ2-2
V gene: TRBV24-1
CDR3 DNA: TGTGCCACCAGTTCCTATAAGGGACATCCGAACACCGGGGAGCTGTTTTTT
CDR3 protein: CATSSYKGHPNTGELFF

D gene: .
clone size: .
J gene: TRBJ1-6
V gene: TRBV2
CDR3 DNA: TGTGCCAGCAGTGACGAGGGGGACATGTATAATTCACCCCTACACTTT
CDR3 protein: CASSDEGDMYNSPLHF

D gene: .
clone size: few
J gene: TRBJ2-5
V gene: TRBV20-1
CDR3 DNA: TGCAGTGCTAGAGGCAGGATGGCGGAGACCCAGTACTTC
CDR3 protein: CSARGRMAETQYF

D gene: .
clone size: many
J gene: TRBJ2-3
V gene: TRBV4-1
CDR3 DNA: TGCGCCAGCAGCCAAGCTCGCAGGGGGGGTGCAGATACGCAGTATTTT
CDR3 protein: CASSQARRGGADTQYF

D gene: TRBD1
clone size: .
J gene: TRBJ1-6
V gene: TRBV19
CDR3 DNA: TGTGCCAGTAACCTTGGGACAGCTTTTAATTCACCCCTCCACTTT
CDR3 protein: CASNLGTAFNSPLHF

D gene: .
clone size: few
J gene: TRBJ1-4
V gene: TRBV4-1
CDR3 DNA: TGCGCCAGCAGCCCAAGCCCCCAGCCGACAACTAATGAAAAACTGTTTTTT
CDR3 protein: CASSPSPQPTTNEKLFF

D gene: .
clone size: few
J gene: TRBJ1-2
V gene: TRBV29-1
CDR3 DNA: TGCAGCGTTCGGCAAAACTATGGCTACACCTTC
CDR3 protein: CSVRQNYGYTF

D gene: .
clone size: few
J gene: TRBJ2-2
V gene: TRBV6-2/TRBV6-3
CDR3 DNA: TGTGCCAGCTCCTCCAGGGAGGTGATAGCCGGGGAGCTGTTTTTT
CDR3 protein: CASSSREVIAGELFF

D gene: TRBD1
clone size: few
J gene: TRBJ1-1
V gene: TRBV5-1
CDR3 DNA: TGCGCCAGCAGACTTGGACAGGGGACTGAAGCTTTCTTT
CDR3 protein: CASRLGQGTEAFF

D gene: .
clone size: few
J gene: TRBJ1-1
V gene: TRBV11-3
CDR3 DNA: TGTGCCAGCAGCTTATCCTGGACTGCAGGGGAGAACACTGAAGCTTTCTTT
CDR3 protein: CASSLSWTAGENTEAFF

D gene: TRBD1
clone size: .
J gene: TRBJ1-1
V gene: TRBV6-6
CDR3 DNA: TGTGCCAGCAGTTACCCCCGGACAGGGGGCCACACTGAAGCTTTCTTT
CDR3 protein: CASSYPRTGGHTEAFF

D gene: TRBD1
clone size: .
J gene: TRBJ2-2
V gene: TRBV11-2
CDR3 DNA: TGTGCCAGCAGCTTAGGACCGGGACAGGGGGTCACCGGGGAGCTGTTTTTT
CDR3 protein: CASSLGPGQGVTGELFF

D gene: .
clone size: many
J gene: TRBJ1-1
V gene: TRBV20-1
CDR3 DNA: TGCAGTGCTAGGGCAACTGGAGGCAGGGTCGGGACTGAAGCTTTCTTT
CDR3 protein: CSARATGGRVGTEAFF

D gene: TRBD1
clone size: few
J gene: TRBJ2-3
V gene: TRBV24-1
CDR3 DNA: TGTGCCACCAGTGATGGGGACAGCACTCAAGGAGATACGCAGTATTTT
CDR3 protein: CATSDGDSTQGDTQYF

D gene: TRBD1
clone size: .
J gene: TRBJ1-5
V gene: TRBV10-2
CDR3 DNA: TGCGCCAGCAGTGAGGGGCAGGGGGCGGGTCAGCCCCAGCATTTT
CDR3 protein: CASSEGQGAGQPQHF

D gene: .
clone size: many
J gene: TRBJ2-1
V gene: TRBV6-1
CDR3 DNA: TGTGCCAGCAGACCGCCCCACGGGGGGCCCTACAATGAGCAGTTCTTC
CDR3 protein: CASRPPHGGPYNEQFF

D gene: .
clone size: few
J gene: TRBJ1-4
V gene: TRBV7-9
CDR3 DNA: TGTGCCAGCAGCCTTCTCGGTCCCCCAGATGAAAAACTGTTTTTT
CDR3 protein: CASSLLGPPDEKLFF

D gene: .
clone size: many
J gene: TRBJ1-5
V gene: TRBV6-1
CDR3 DNA: TGTGCCAGCGGACCCCTACTCGAGAGGTACAATCAGCCCCAGCATTTT
CDR3 protein: CASGPLLERYNQPQHF

D gene: TRBD2
clone size: .
J gene: TRBJ2-5
V gene: TRBV5-4
CDR3 DNA: TGTGCCAGCAGCATGGGACTAGCGGGGTTCCAAGAGACCCAGTACTTC
CDR3 protein: CASSMGLAGFQETQYF

D gene: TRBD1
clone size: few
J gene: TRBJ2-1
V gene: TRBV7-2
CDR3 DNA: TGTGCCAGCAGCTTCCAGGACAGGGGAGGAAATGAGCAGTTCTTC
CDR3 protein: CASSFQDRGGNEQFF